Listed below are T cell receptor beta chains from one sample, sequenced in a study of cytomegalovirus exposure and HLA in healthy donors. Clones were sequenced by immunoSEQ multiplex PCR, and TCRdb holds only the in-frame ones, with some missing. The sample's table shows approximately 100,000 clones. Material for sequencing was PBMCs. These TCRs come from a man aged 45-65 years in good health and CMV-seropositive. CDR3s leave out the opening cysteine and the closing phenylalanine or tryptophan.

TRBV5-1	ASSLEGREYGYT
TRBV10-3	AISESQGEAF
TRBV29-1	SGTTNTEAF
TRBV6-5	ASSWTARRGEQF
TRBV6-1	ASSVDTGYQPQH
TRBV11-2	ASSLWSSLSNEQF
TRBV7-9	ASSLGETGYGYT
TRBV5-1	ASSFQRDTGELF
TRBV7-2	ASSSLAAGQETQY
TRBV6-5	ASRAVSGRDYGYT
TRBV18	ASSPGQMNQPQH
TRBV2	ASSTLAGANEQF
TRBV29-1	SVGGSHSSYEQY
TRBV4-1	ASSQETGVPQPQH
TRBV4-3	ASSQGREGVEQF